This TCR beta chain originates from a study of blood T cell repertoires in COVID-19. The overall study: Spain, Italy and the United States supplied samples that represented acute and convalescent COVID-19. T cells, B-cell-depleted T cells, or PBMCs supplied cDNA or gDNA.

In the case of this clone: One end of the junction is discordant with germline, which a read error may explain.

Original processing methods: The authors estimated nucleated cell counts from reference gene primer amplification. Profiling relied on immunoSEQ multiplex PCR, and the TCRdb table lists in-frame clones only, not all of them. D and trimming were read from the DNA, whereas the V and J calls and clone size are those reported in that table. The sample contains around 140,000 clones, 76% of which appear only once. Material: peripheral blood. The sequence derives from a woman aged 80 or older with active or convalescent COVID-19.

CDR3 sequence reads: CASSWDRRTIYTF. DNA for the CDR3: TGCGCCAGCAGTTGGGACAGGAGGACTATCTACACTTTC. This chain links TRBV10-1 with TRBJ2-7; 8 bases agree with TRBD1. Germline V lookup: CDR1 WNHNN, CDR2 SYGVQD (reference sequence). The CDR3 contains 13 residues.